The text below deals with one TCR beta chain. A much larger clone sits a single nucleotide away, making a read error possible. The conserved phenylalanine or tryptophan normally closing the CDR3 is absent here, so this likely arose from a read error. The entry originates in a study of T cell repertoires in cytomegalovirus infection. Study details: Indications came from public TCR beta signatures; they pointed to CMV infection and to a matching HLA type.

TCRdb independently ran MiXCR on the reads; one entry per CDR3 protein. The table has 500,000 to 600,000 distinct CDR3 sequences, about 17% seen once. This CDR3 region has 13 residues. Germline loops: CDR1 SEHNR, CDR2 FQNEAQ (reference sequence). V lost 5 bases and J lost 3, with 11 bases in between. Material: CD8+ T cells from PBMCs. The clonotype was recovered from a human donor in good health (CMV status not recorded). Some clones in this sample may be carry-over from other donors' samples. The J gene is TRBJ2-7, the V gene TRBV7-9; D perhaps matches TRBD1 (6 bases). CDR3 coding DNA: TGTGCCAGCAGCCGACAGGACATCTACGAGCAGTACTTA. Translating gives CASSRQDIYEQYL.